Listed below are T cell receptor beta chains from one sample, sequenced in a study of blood T cell repertoires in COVID-19. TCRdb's copy holds only in-frame clones and misses some; the assay was immunoSEQ multiplex PCR. The table records 180,000 or so clones, about 78% of them present only once. Sequencing was performed on peripheral blood. These receptors were collected from a woman in her 50s with active or convalescent COVID-19. Both conserved end residues are part of each CDR3. The order of the fields is J gene, D gene, CDR3 length, V gene, clone size, CDR3 DNA, CDR3 protein. D genes are given only for firm matches. Only some rows state a clone size, as once, few, many or a class for expanded clones.

TRBJ2-1,-,16,TRBV27,-,TGTGCCAGCACCCAGAGGCTCCACCGCTCCTACAATGAGCAGTTCTTC,CASTQRLHRSYNEQFF
TRBJ2-3,-,16,TRBV7-6,once,TGTGCCAGCAGCTTAGCGGACTACCAAAGCACAGATACGCAGTATTTT,CASSLADYQSTDTQYF
TRBJ2-7,TRBD2,15,TRBV3-1/TRBV3-2,-,TGTGCCAGCAGCCAGCTAGCGGGGGGTCCCTACGAGCAGTACTTC,CASSQLAGGPYEQYF
TRBJ1-6,-,17,TRBV6-1,-,TGTGCCAGCAGTGAATTGGAGAGAAGGTCCTATAATTCACCCCTCCACTTT,CASSELERRSYNSPLHF
TRBJ2-3,TRBD2,15,TRBV7-9,-,TGTGCCAGCAGCTTACCTAGCGGGAACACAGATACGCAGTATTTT,CASSLPSGNTDTQYF
TRBJ1-5,-,17,TRBV7-2,many,TGTGCCAGCAGCACTAGAGGGGGTCAGGGAAACAATCAGCCCCAGCATTTT,CASSTRGGQGNNQPQHF
TRBJ2-2,TRBD2,15,TRBV5-1,-,TGCGCCAGCAGCTTGGCGGCGGGGGTACCCGGGGAGCTGTTTTTT,CASSLAAGVPGELFF
TRBJ2-3,TRBD1,16,TRBV3-1/TRBV3-2,-,TGTGCCAGCAGCCTTCGGACAGGTTCTGGCACAGATACGCAGTATTTT,CASSLRTGSGTDTQYF
TRBJ2-3,-,14,TRBV12-5,-,TGTGCTAGTGCCTCGGACTCCCGCACAGATACGCAGTATTTT,CASASDSRTDTQYF
TRBJ1-1,-,15,TRBV9,-,TGTGCCAGCAGCGTAGACGTGGGGCAGGGCACTGAAGCTTTCTTT,CASSVDVGQGTEAFF
TRBJ2-7,-,16,TRBV5-6,-,TGTGCCAGCAGCTACCCCCCGCCGGGACACCTCCGCGAGCAGTACTTC,CASSYPPPGHLREQYF
TRBJ2-4,-,17,TRBV10-3,-,TGTGCCATCAGTGAGAACTCCGGGGATGTGGCCAAAAACATTCAGTACTTC,CAISENSGDVAKNIQYF
TRBJ2-1,-,12,TRBV6-6,-,TGTGCCAGCACGCCGGGGTGGACCGAGCAGTTCTTC,CASTPGWTEQFF
TRBJ2-2,-,14,TRBV7-7,-,TGTGCTAGCAGCTTAAGACAGGACACCGGGGAGCTGTTTTTT,CASSLRQDTGELFF
TRBJ1-2,-,14,TRBV6-2/TRBV6-3,-,TGTGCCAGCAGTTACGACGGCAGGGACTATGGCTACACCTTC,CASSYDGRDYGYTF